Listed below are T cell receptor beta chains from one sample, sequenced in a study of vaccination and CD4 T cells after COVID-19. Antigens for these TCRs are unknown. TCRdb re-called the PCR reads with MiXCR, one entry per CDR3 protein. The table shows around 26,000 distinct CDR3 sequences, with approximately 37% occurring only once. The sequenced sample consisted of CD4+ T cells from blood, cultured in vitro. These receptors were taken from a human donor who had recovered from COVID-19. Both conserved end residues are part of each CDR3. The order of the fields is J gene, V gene, D gene, clone size, CDR3 DNA, CDR3 protein. The D gene is left open where the match is weak. Clone size, where shown, is once, few, many, or a class for clones that have expanded.

>TRBJ2-2|TRBV19|.|.
TGTGCCAGTAGTATTGCCAGATCGAACACCGGGGAGCTGTTTTTT
CASSIARSNTGELFF
>TRBJ2-5|TRBV27|TRBD1|.
TGTGCCAGCAGTTCCGCCAGTACAGGGGAAGAGACCCAGTACTTC
CASSSASTGEETQYF
>TRBJ2-2|TRBV6-1|TRBD1|.
TGTGCCAGCAGTCTGACAGGGGCCGTGGCCGGGGAGCTGTTTTTT
CASSLTGAVAGELFF
>TRBJ2-7|TRBV6-5|TRBD1|.
TGTGCCAGCAGTTACGCAACGGCGGACAGGTCCTACGAGCAGTACTTC
CASSYATADRSYEQYF
>TRBJ1-2|TRBV12-3/TRBV12-4|.|.
TGTGCCAGCAGTTTAGGTACTAGGGATACACGGGGCTACACCTTC
CASSLGTRDTRGYTF
>TRBJ2-1|TRBV7-9|.|.
TGTGCCAGCAGCTACGGGGCAGGGCGGGACTACAATGAGCAGTTCTTC
CASSYGAGRDYNEQFF
>TRBJ1-2|TRBV29-1|TRBD1|few
TGCAGCGTTGAAGCGGGACAGGGGATCAACTATGGCTACACCTTC
CSVEAGQGINYGYTF
>TRBJ1-5|TRBV3-1|.|.
TGTGCCAGCAGCCAAAGGGTCCGGGGCAATCAGCCCCAGCATTTT
CASSQRVRGNQPQHF
>TRBJ1-4|TRBV7-8|.|.
TGTGCCAGCAGCCAATTGGGACGGGCGGTCGGGGAAAAACTGTTTTTT
CASSQLGRAVGEKLFF
>TRBJ1-5|TRBV12-3/TRBV12-4|.|.
TGTGCCAGCAGTTTAGGGGGAGCATGGGGTCAGCCCCAGCATTTT
CASSLGGAWGQPQHF
>TRBJ2-2|TRBV20-1|.|.
TGCAGTGCTAGAGATTTTCGTCGGGGAGATAACGGGGAGCTGTTTTTT
CSARDFRRGDNGELFF
>TRBJ2-1|TRBV6-2/TRBV6-3|TRBD1|.
TGTGCCAGCAGTACTCCGAACAGGGGGAGCTCCTACAATGAGCAGTTCTTC
CASSTPNRGSSYNEQFF
>TRBJ1-1|TRBV2|TRBD1|.
TGTGCCAGCAGCTCCCCCGGGACAGGGCTTATGAACACTGAAGCTTTCTTT
CASSSPGTGLMNTEAFF
>TRBJ2-4|TRBV20-1|.|few
TGCAGTGCTACCCTATCCGGGGACATTCAGTACTTC
CSATLSGDIQYF
>TRBJ1-2|TRBV2|.|.
TGTGCCAGCAGTGAAGCGCATACTTATGGCTACACCTTC
CASSEAHTYGYTF
>TRBJ2-7|TRBV6-1|.|once
TGTGCCAGCAGTGAAGGGGACGAAGGCTACGAGCAGTACTTC
CASSEGDEGYEQYF
>TRBJ1-4|TRBV6-1|.|once
TGTGCCAGCAGTGAACAGGGTGGTGAAAAACTGTTTTTT
CASSEQGGEKLFF
>TRBJ1-5|TRBV2|.|few
TGTGCCAGCAGTGTCGGAACCCTCCATCAGCCCCAGCATTTT
CASSVGTLHQPQHF
>TRBJ2-3|TRBV5-1|.|.
TGCGCCAGCAGCCCGCGGCGGGGAGATACGCAGTATTTT
CASSPRRGDTQYF
>TRBJ1-3|TRBV28|.|.
TGTGCCAGCACCTACTCCAGCAGCTCTGGAAACACCATATATTTT
CASTYSSSSGNTIYF
>TRBJ1-2|TRBV19|TRBD1|few
TGTGCCAGCCAGACAGGGTCTAACTATGGCTACACCTTC
CASQTGSNYGYTF
>TRBJ2-7|TRBV28|.|few
TGTGCCAGCAGTTTACTTCTGGGCAGCTCCTACGAGCAGTACTTC
CASSLLLGSSYEQYF
>TRBJ2-1|TRBV19|.|.
TGTGCCAGTAGTAATCCAGGGATTTTGGTGGAGAATGAGCAGTTCTTC
CASSNPGILVENEQFF
>TRBJ2-3|TRBV27|TRBD2|few
TGTGCCAGCAGTACCCCACTAGCGGGAGGGATAGATACGCAGTATTTT
CASSTPLAGGIDTQYF
>TRBJ2-3|TRBV29-1|.|.
TGCAGCGTTTCGGGGGATCGGGGTTTCGGCACAGATACGCAGTATTTT
CSVSGDRGFGTDTQYF
>TRBJ1-2|TRBV29-1|.|.
TGCAGCGGAGTCGCCGTGACGGATAACTATGGCTACACCTTC
CSGVAVTDNYGYTF
>TRBJ2-7|TRBV6-1|.|few
TGTGCCAGCAGCCAGACACGATACGAGCAGTACTTC
CASSQTRYEQYF
>TRBJ2-5|TRBV24-1|TRBD1|.
TGTGCCACCAGTGATTTGAGGGGACAGGGGAGTGGAGAGACCCAGTACTTC
CATSDLRGQGSGETQYF
>TRBJ2-7|TRBV27|.|few
TGTGCCAGCAGTACCAGGGGCTACGAGCAGTACTTC
CASSTRGYEQYF
>TRBJ1-1|TRBV6-1|.|few
TGTGCCAGCAGCTTAGGACGGACTGAAGCTTTCTTT
CASSLGRTEAFF
>TRBJ2-7|TRBV20-1|TRBD1|.
TGCAGTGCTAGGGGGACAGGGTCCCACGAGCAGTACTTC
CSARGTGSHEQYF
>TRBJ1-2|TRBV10-3|.|.
TGTGCCATCAAATGGGGCAGCTATGGCTACACCTTC
CAIKWGSYGYTF
>TRBJ1-3|TRBV28|TRBD1|few
TGTGCCAGCAGTAGGGACAGGGTGGGAAACACCATATATTTT
CASSRDRVGNTIYF
>TRBJ2-7|TRBV19|TRBD2|once
TGTGCCAGTAGCACAAAAGCGGGGGGCTCCTACGAGCAGTACTTC
CASSTKAGGSYEQYF
>TRBJ1-2|TRBV5-1|.|.
TGCGCCAGCAGCTTGGTTGAGGGACTCGGAGGCTACACCTTC
CASSLVEGLGGYTF
>TRBJ2-7|TRBV7-9|.|.
TGTGCCAGCAGCTTCGGCTGGGAGCAGTACTTC
CASSFGWEQYF
>TRBJ1-6|TRBV2|.|.
TGTGCCAGCAGGCAGGCGGGGGTTGATAATTCACCCCTCCACTTT
CASRQAGVDNSPLHF
>TRBJ2-7|TRBV20-1|.|few
TGCAGTGCTGGAGCAGAGATCTACGAGCAGTACTTC
CSAGAEIYEQYF
>TRBJ1-5|TRBV6-1|TRBD1|few
TGTGCCAGCAGGCGGACAGGGAGCAATCAGCCCCAGCATTTT
CASRRTGSNQPQHF
>TRBJ2-7|TRBV3-1|.|.
TGTGCCAGCAGCCAAGGTAGTACCTACGAGCAGTACTTC
CASSQGSTYEQYF
>TRBJ1-1|TRBV2|.|few
TGTGCCAGCAGCCCTCGGGTGGCTAACACTGAAGCTTTCTTT
CASSPRVANTEAFF
>TRBJ1-6|TRBV7-7|TRBD1|.
TGTGCTAGCAGCCTTATACAGGGGAGAAGGGTGAGTTCCTATAATTCACCCCTCCACTTT
CASSLIQGRRVSSYNSPLHF